The rows below give T cell receptor beta chains drawn from one sample of a study of blood T cells in healthy people across ages. Each CDR3 protein is one row after TCRdb ran MiXCR on the 5' RACE reads. The repertoire holds 800,000 to 950,000 distinct CDR3 sequences, with 25% to 30% as singletons. These data were also filed under a second study, of T cells of mothers and their children.

The source material was blood. Every receptor here comes from a woman in her thirties or forties in good health. The CDR3 runs from the conserved cysteine through the conserved F or W. Fields, in order: CDR3 DNA, CDR3 protein, clone size, J gene, D gene, V gene. D genes are given only for firm matches. Clone size, where shown, is once, few, many, or a class for clones that have expanded.

CDR3 DNA: TGTGCCAGCAGTGTCTTTAGCGGGCCCAACAATGAGCAGTTCTTC
CDR3 protein: CASSVFSGPNNEQFF
clone size: -
J gene: TRBJ2-1
D gene: TRBD2
V gene: TRBV2

CDR3 DNA: TGCAGTGCTCCCCGATTAAGGACTAGCGGGGGGTACTACGAGCAGTACTTC
CDR3 protein: CSAPRLRTSGGYYEQYF
clone size: few
J gene: TRBJ2-7
D gene: TRBD2
V gene: TRBV20-1

CDR3 DNA: TGCAGTGCTAGAGAGGACAGGGACCACTCCTACGAGCAGTACTTC
CDR3 protein: CSAREDRDHSYEQYF
clone size: few
J gene: TRBJ2-7
D gene: TRBD1
V gene: TRBV20-1

CDR3 DNA: TGTGCCAGCTCCCCTCAGACAGGGGGCGGCTACGAGCAGTACTTC
CDR3 protein: CASSPQTGGGYEQYF
clone size: few
J gene: TRBJ2-7
D gene: TRBD1
V gene: TRBV18

CDR3 DNA: TGCAGTGCTAGGAGGAGGGGGCGGCAGCCCCAGCATTTT
CDR3 protein: CSARRRGRQPQHF
clone size: few
J gene: TRBJ1-5
D gene: TRBD1
V gene: TRBV20-1

CDR3 DNA: TGTGCCACCAGTGATCCGGTTACGCAGTATTTT
CDR3 protein: CATSDPVTQYF
clone size: many
J gene: TRBJ2-3
D gene: -
V gene: TRBV24-1

CDR3 DNA: TGTGCCAGCTCCTTGGGACAGGGAGATGGAGAGACCCAGTACTTC
CDR3 protein: CASSLGQGDGETQYF
clone size: few
J gene: TRBJ2-5
D gene: TRBD1
V gene: TRBV18

CDR3 DNA: TGTGCCAGCAGCCCCTCCACCGAGATCTATGGCTACACCTTC
CDR3 protein: CASSPSTEIYGYTF
clone size: few
J gene: TRBJ1-2
D gene: -
V gene: TRBV9

CDR3 DNA: TGCGCCAGCAGCCATGTCCAGTCTGGGCGCGGAGAAAAACTGTTTTTT
CDR3 protein: CASSHVQSGRGEKLFF
clone size: -
J gene: TRBJ1-4
D gene: -
V gene: TRBV4-1

CDR3 DNA: TGCAGTGCTAGAGGGGACCCCAATCAGCCCCAGCATTTT
CDR3 protein: CSARGDPNQPQHF
clone size: many
J gene: TRBJ1-5
D gene: -
V gene: TRBV20-1

CDR3 DNA: TGTGCCAGCAGTCCCTCAGACAGGGGTCCCTACAATGAGCAGTTCTTC
CDR3 protein: CASSPSDRGPYNEQFF
clone size: many
J gene: TRBJ2-1
D gene: TRBD1
V gene: TRBV27

CDR3 DNA: TGTGCCAGCAGTTGGTCCCGGGACAGGTACGATCCCTACGAGCAGTACTTC
CDR3 protein: CASSWSRDRYDPYEQYF
clone size: -
J gene: TRBJ2-7
D gene: TRBD1
V gene: TRBV27

CDR3 DNA: TGTGCCACCAGCAGAGGCGACACGGGCTATGGCTACACCTTC
CDR3 protein: CATSRGDTGYGYTF
clone size: few
J gene: TRBJ1-2
D gene: -
V gene: TRBV15

CDR3 DNA: TGCAGTGCTACCCCGGGACTAGCGGGGACCATTGAGGAGACCCAGTACTTC
CDR3 protein: CSATPGLAGTIEETQYF
clone size: -
J gene: TRBJ2-5
D gene: TRBD2
V gene: TRBV20-1

CDR3 DNA: TGTGCTTCGACGGGCAGAGCGGGGAACACTGAAGCTTTCTTT
CDR3 protein: CASTGRAGNTEAFF
clone size: few
J gene: TRBJ1-1
D gene: -
V gene: TRBV6-5

CDR3 DNA: TGCAGTGCTAGAGTACCCGGAATCAGGGGTGATACGCAGTATTTT
CDR3 protein: CSARVPGIRGDTQYF
clone size: -
J gene: TRBJ2-3
D gene: -
V gene: TRBV20-1

CDR3 DNA: TGTGTCAGCACCAAGGGGGACGGCAATCAGCCCCAGCATTTT
CDR3 protein: CVSTKGDGNQPQHF
clone size: -
J gene: TRBJ1-5
D gene: -
V gene: TRBV7-8

CDR3 DNA: TGTGCCAGCAGTTTCAAGGGACTAGCGGGGTCTTTGTACGAGCAGTACTTC
CDR3 protein: CASSFKGLAGSLYEQYF
clone size: many
J gene: TRBJ2-7
D gene: TRBD2
V gene: TRBV27

CDR3 DNA: TGTGCCAGCAGAAACCCTACAGGGAACCTATACGAGCAGTACTTC
CDR3 protein: CASRNPTGNLYEQYF
clone size: few
J gene: TRBJ2-7
D gene: -
V gene: TRBV6-2/TRBV6-3

CDR3 DNA: TGTGCCAGCAGTGGGCACGGCCAGTCCAATGAGCAGTTCTTC
CDR3 protein: CASSGHGQSNEQFF
clone size: -
J gene: TRBJ2-1
D gene: -
V gene: TRBV6-2/TRBV6-3

CDR3 DNA: TGTGCCAGCAGCCAAGAGTCCGGGTTTGAAGCTTTCTTT
CDR3 protein: CASSQESGFEAFF
clone size: few
J gene: TRBJ1-1
D gene: -
V gene: TRBV3-1

CDR3 DNA: TGCGCCAGCAGCTTGGTGCGGCAGATAGAGACCCAGTACTTC
CDR3 protein: CASSLVRQIETQYF
clone size: few
J gene: TRBJ2-5
D gene: -
V gene: TRBV5-1

CDR3 DNA: TGTGCCAGCAGCTTACAGGTTCGGACCTATAATTCACCCCTCCACTTT
CDR3 protein: CASSLQVRTYNSPLHF
clone size: many
J gene: TRBJ1-6
D gene: -
V gene: TRBV7-2

CDR3 DNA: TGTGCCAGCAGCTTAGCGCATGCTGCCGAGCAGTACTTC
CDR3 protein: CASSLAHAAEQYF
clone size: many
J gene: TRBJ2-7
D gene: -
V gene: TRBV7-2

CDR3 DNA: TGTGCCAGCGCCCGGGACATCCCCGGGGAGCTGTTTTTT
CDR3 protein: CASARDIPGELFF
clone size: -
J gene: TRBJ2-2
D gene: -
V gene: TRBV28

CDR3 DNA: TGCGCCAGGCCCAACATGGCTAGTGGGTTGAGCTCCTACAATGAGCAGTTCTTC
CDR3 protein: CARPNMASGLSSYNEQFF
clone size: -
J gene: TRBJ2-1
D gene: -
V gene: TRBV5-1

CDR3 DNA: TGTGCCAGCAGCTACGCGCCGGGTCCCAGGTCCTACGAGCAGTACTTC
CDR3 protein: CASSYAPGPRSYEQYF
clone size: few
J gene: TRBJ2-7
D gene: -
V gene: TRBV7-9

CDR3 DNA: TGTGCCAGCAGCCAAACGACGGGTGCCCACTACAATGAGCAGTACTTC
CDR3 protein: CASSQTTGAHYNEQYF
clone size: few
J gene: TRBJ2-5
D gene: -
V gene: TRBV3-1

CDR3 DNA: TGTGCCAGCAGTTACGAGGGCCGATACCCTCAATCAACCCAGTACTTC
CDR3 protein: CASSYEGRYPQSTQYF
clone size: many
J gene: TRBJ2-7
D gene: -
V gene: TRBV2

CDR3 DNA: TGTGCCAGCAGTTTTCGGCAAAACAATGAGCAGTTCTTC
CDR3 protein: CASSFRQNNEQFF
clone size: -
J gene: TRBJ2-1
D gene: -
V gene: TRBV12-3/TRBV12-4

CDR3 DNA: TGTGCCAGCAGCGCCCACCTCGGGGGCACTGAAGCTTTCTTT
CDR3 protein: CASSAHLGGTEAFF
clone size: -
J gene: TRBJ1-1
D gene: -
V gene: TRBV7-2

CDR3 DNA: TGTGCCAGCAGCCACCGGGACAGGGGGATCACAGATACGCAGTATTTT
CDR3 protein: CASSHRDRGITDTQYF
clone size: -
J gene: TRBJ2-3
D gene: TRBD1
V gene: TRBV3-1

CDR3 DNA: TGTGCCAGCAGCTTATCTGGTCAGACCATGAACACTGAAGCTTTCTTT
CDR3 protein: CASSLSGQTMNTEAFF
clone size: -
J gene: TRBJ1-1
D gene: -
V gene: TRBV7-2

CDR3 DNA: TGTGCCAGCAGCAGATGGGCACGGGGAAAGGAAGATGGCTACACCTTC
CDR3 protein: CASSRWARGKEDGYTF
clone size: -
J gene: TRBJ1-2
D gene: -
V gene: TRBV6-5

CDR3 DNA: TGTGCCAGCTCACCTCCTATGTACACCGGGGGCGTTGGGGCCAACGTCCTGACTTTC
CDR3 protein: CASSPPMYTGGVGANVLTF
clone size: -
J gene: TRBJ2-6
D gene: -
V gene: TRBV18

CDR3 DNA: TGTGCCAGCAGTGACGGGATGGTTCAGCAGTACTTC
CDR3 protein: CASSDGMVQQYF
clone size: many
J gene: TRBJ2-7
D gene: -
V gene: TRBV2

CDR3 DNA: TGCAGCGTTGTCTCGGTGGATGGCTACACCTTC
CDR3 protein: CSVVSVDGYTF
clone size: -
J gene: TRBJ1-2
D gene: -
V gene: TRBV29-1

CDR3 DNA: TGCGCCAGCTTGAAAGTCGGGGGGGGGAACAATGAGCAGTTCTTC
CDR3 protein: CASLKVGGGNNEQFF
clone size: -
J gene: TRBJ2-1
D gene: TRBD2
V gene: TRBV5-1

CDR3 DNA: TGTGCCAGCAGCCCCGGACAGGTTTGGGAGTTCTTC
CDR3 protein: CASSPGQVWEFF
clone size: few
J gene: TRBJ2-1
D gene: TRBD1
V gene: TRBV6-5

CDR3 DNA: TGCAGCGGCATGATGCTCAGGGGGGGCTACACCTTC
CDR3 protein: CSGMMLRGGYTF
clone size: many
J gene: TRBJ1-2
D gene: TRBD1
V gene: TRBV29-1

CDR3 DNA: TGCGCCAGCAGCCTCTTATTGGGCCCCGGGGAGCTGTTTTTT
CDR3 protein: CASSLLLGPGELFF
clone size: -
J gene: TRBJ2-2
D gene: -
V gene: TRBV4-3

CDR3 DNA: TGTGCCAGCAGCCTGCGGACGGCCGGGCTCCTAAACTATGGCTACACCTTC
CDR3 protein: CASSLRTAGLLNYGYTF
clone size: once
J gene: TRBJ1-2
D gene: -
V gene: TRBV11-1

CDR3 DNA: TGTGCCAGCAGACCCGGGGGTAGCGAGGTGCAAGAGACCCAGTACTTC
CDR3 protein: CASRPGGSEVQETQYF
clone size: -
J gene: TRBJ2-5
D gene: -
V gene: TRBV7-9

CDR3 DNA: TGTGGCAGCAGCGTTTCGAGCTCCTACAATGAGCAGTTCTTC
CDR3 protein: CGSSVSSSYNEQFF
clone size: -
J gene: TRBJ2-1
D gene: -
V gene: TRBV9

CDR3 DNA: TGTGCCAGCAGTGATAACAGGGGAGTGCCCACAGATACGCAGTATTTT
CDR3 protein: CASSDNRGVPTDTQYF
clone size: -
J gene: TRBJ2-3
D gene: TRBD1
V gene: TRBV28

CDR3 DNA: TGCAGTGCGCTGGACAGGACCTACAATGAGCAGTTCTTC
CDR3 protein: CSALDRTYNEQFF
clone size: many
J gene: TRBJ2-1
D gene: TRBD1
V gene: TRBV20-1

CDR3 DNA: TGTGCCAGCAGCCCCCAAACCGGCAGAGACAACTATGGCTACACCTTC
CDR3 protein: CASSPQTGRDNYGYTF
clone size: few
J gene: TRBJ1-2
D gene: -
V gene: TRBV7-2

CDR3 DNA: TGTGCCAGCAGCTTTGACAGGCTGGGCACAGATACGCAGTATTTT
CDR3 protein: CASSFDRLGTDTQYF
clone size: -
J gene: TRBJ2-3
D gene: -
V gene: TRBV7-2

CDR3 DNA: TGCGCCAGCAGCTTGGGTGGCAGCAATACAGATACGCAGTATTTT
CDR3 protein: CASSLGGSNTDTQYF
clone size: once
J gene: TRBJ2-3
D gene: -
V gene: TRBV5-1

CDR3 DNA: TGCGCCAGCAGCCAAATCTCGGTAGTAGAAAAACTGTTTTTT
CDR3 protein: CASSQISVVEKLFF
clone size: -
J gene: TRBJ1-4
D gene: -
V gene: TRBV4-1